Listed below are T cell receptor beta chains from one sample, sequenced in a study of blood T cell repertoires in COVID-19. Produced via immunoSEQ multiplex PCR; TCRdb's table is partial and in-frame only. Of roughly 80,000 clones listed, approximately 91% are singletons. The specimen was peripheral blood. The origin of the receptors is a woman of 80 years or more with acute or convalescent COVID-19. CDR3s include the opening cysteine and the closing phenylalanine or tryptophan. A D gene is named only where the DNA matches it firmly. The size of a clone is reported for some rows only, either as once, few or many, or as a class for expanded clones.

>TRBV7-2|TRBJ2-1|NA|NA
TGTGCCAGCAGCTTAGCGAGCGTAAACAATGAGCAGTTCTTC
CASSLASVNNEQFF
>TRBV5-8|TRBJ2-2|NA|NA
TGTGCCAGCATTAAAGGGACTTTCTCCACCGGGGAGCTGTTTTTT
CASIKGTFSTGELFF
>TRBV16|TRBJ2-3|NA|NA
TGTGCCAGCAGCCAAACCCACCGAGGTTTAGCGCTCTCTACGCAGTATTTT
CASSQTHRGLALSTQYF
>TRBV19|TRBJ1-2|TRBD1|once
TGTGCCAGTAGAGAATTCCGACAGGGCGGCTATGGCTACACCTTC
CASREFRQGGYGYTF
>TRBV4-3|TRBJ2-7|NA|NA
TGCGCCAGCAGCCAAGATAGTAGGGGCTCCTACGAGCAGTACTTC
CASSQDSRGSYEQYF
>TRBV13|TRBJ1-2|NA|once
TGTGCCAGCGCCCGCTCGGGAAACTATGGCTACACCTTC
CASARSGNYGYTF
>TRBV29-1|TRBJ2-7|NA|NA
TGCAGCGTCGCAAAGGAGGGGTACGAGCAGTACTTC
CSVAKEGYEQYF
>TRBV28|TRBJ2-5|TRBD2|NA
TGTGCCAGCAGTCTTCTGACTAGCGGGGTTGGTGGAGAGACCCAGTACTTC
CASSLLTSGVGGETQYF
>TRBV7-2|TRBJ1-1|NA|once
TGTGCCAGCAGCTCACTTTCATATCAACTCGGGGAAGGGACTGAAGCTTTCTTT
CASSSLSYQLGEGTEAFF
>TRBV18|TRBJ1-1|NA|NA
TGTGCCAGCTCACCAGTTTTATCCGAAGCTTTCTTT
CASSPVLSEAFF
>TRBV28|TRBJ2-7|TRBD2|NA
TGTGCCAGCAGATTAGCGGGGGAAACCTACGAGCAGTACTTC
CASRLAGETYEQYF
>TRBV7-9|TRBJ1-4|NA|NA
TGTGCCAGCAGCTTAGAGGAGTACGAAAAACTGTTTTTT
CASSLEEYEKLFF
>TRBV7-2|TRBJ2-7|TRBD1|NA
TGTGCCAGTTCCACAGGGGGCTACTCCTACGAGCAGTACTTC
CASSTGGYSYEQYF
>TRBV7-2|TRBJ1-1|NA|NA
TGTGCCAGCAGAAAAGCCCTGAACACTGAAGCTTTCTTT
CASRKALNTEAFF
>TRBV2|TRBJ1-1|NA|NA
TGTGCCAGCAGAGGGGCGAACACTGAAGCTTTCTTT
CASRGANTEAFF
>TRBV7-9|TRBJ2-2|NA|once
TGTGCCAGCAGCCAATCCCGCAGGGAGAACACCGGGGAGCTGTTTTTT
CASSQSRRENTGELFF
>TRBV5-1|TRBJ2-1|NA|few
TGCGCCAGCAGCTTGGAAGCCAACTCCTACAATGAGCAGTTCTTC
CASSLEANSYNEQFF
>TRBV4-3|TRBJ2-1|NA|NA
TGCGCCAGCAGCCAAGGTGCGACTAACCCCTACAATGAGCAGTTCTTC
CASSQGATNPYNEQFF
>TRBV6-2/TRBV6-3|TRBJ1-1|NA|NA
TGTGCCAGCAGTTACTCGTGGCAGGGGAACACTGAAGCTTTCTTT
CASSYSWQGNTEAFF
>TRBV28|TRBJ1-1|NA|NA
TGTGCCAGCACTCTTATGGGGGGCACTGAAGCTTTCTTT
CASTLMGGTEAFF
>TRBV2|TRBJ2-1|TRBD2|NA
TGTGCCAGTCACACCGGGACTAGCGGGACGCATGAGCAGTTCTTC
CASHTGTSGTHEQFF
>TRBV7-2|TRBJ1-1|NA|NA
TGTGCCAGCAGCTTAGGACAAGATCCTGAAGCTTTCTTT
CASSLGQDPEAFF
>TRBV11-3|TRBJ2-2|TRBD1|NA
TGTGCCAGCAGCCCCGTACAGGGGACAACCGGGGAGCTGTTTTTT
CASSPVQGTTGELFF
>TRBV12-3/TRBV12-4|TRBJ1-2|NA|NA
TGTGCCAGCAGTTTAGGGGCGGGGAATGGCTACACCTTC
CASSLGAGNGYTF
>TRBV7-3|TRBJ2-6|NA|NA
TGTGCCAGCAGCCGGGCGGGGTGGACTGGGGCCAACGTCCTGACTTTC
CASSRAGWTGANVLTF
>TRBV7-2|TRBJ2-7|NA|NA
TGTGCCACCAGCAATGGGGCTAGACTTAGCTCCTACGAGCAGTACTTC
CATSNGARLSSYEQYF
>TRBV9|TRBJ2-1|TRBD1|NA
TGTGCCAGCAGCCGCTCGACAGGGGGGAACAATGAGCAGTTCTTC
CASSRSTGGNNEQFF
>TRBV7-2|TRBJ2-5|TRBD2|NA
TGTGCCAGCAGCCCCCAGCGGGGGTCAGGAGAGACCCAGTACTTC
CASSPQRGSGETQYF
>TRBV19|TRBJ2-1|TRBD2|few
TGTGCCAGTACCCCGGGGGGCTCCTACAATGAGCAGTTCTTC
CASTPGGSYNEQFF
>TRBV6-5|TRBJ1-1|NA|NA
TGTGCCAGCAGTTCCGCAACAGGGAAGGGCACTGAAGCTTTCTTT
CASSSATGKGTEAFF
>TRBV2|TRBJ1-4|NA|NA
TGTGCCAGCAGGACAGGAAAAGTTGCAACTAATGAAAAACTGTTTTTT
CASRTGKVATNEKLFF
>TRBV7-9|TRBJ2-1|NA|NA
TGTGCCAGCAGCAGGGAAGGCCGGAGCTACAATGAGCAGTTCTTC
CASSREGRSYNEQFF
>TRBV5-1|TRBJ2-7|NA|NA
TGCGCCAGCAGCTCGACTAATCCATTTTCCTACGAGCAGTACTTC
CASSSTNPFSYEQYF
>TRBV5-1|TRBJ2-2|TRBD1|NA
TGCGCCAGCAGCCTTACAGGGGGCACCGGGGAGCTGTTTTTT
CASSLTGGTGELFF
>TRBV7-6|TRBJ2-2|TRBD2|NA
TGTGCCAGCAGCTTAACCGCTAGCGGGGGAAACACCGGGGAGCTGTTTTTT
CASSLTASGGNTGELFF
>TRBV5-1|TRBJ2-4|TRBD2|NA
TGCGCCAGCAGCTTGGGGATAGCGGGAAGCAAAAACATTCAGTACTTC
CASSLGIAGSKNIQYF
>TRBV28|TRBJ1-5|NA|few
TGTGCCAGCACCAATCCATATCGACAGGTATATCAGCCCCAGCATTTT
CASTNPYRQVYQPQHF
>TRBV28|TRBJ1-4|NA|NA
TGTGCCAGCAGTGTCTCCGGGTTACGAGGTGAAAAACTGTTTTTT
CASSVSGLRGEKLFF
>TRBV19|TRBJ1-6|NA|NA
TGTGCCAGTAGTATCGACAGGTCTAATTCACCCCTCCACTTT
CASSIDRSNSPLHF
>TRBV19|TRBJ1-2|NA|NA
TGTGCCAGTAGTATAGACAAAAACTATGGCTACACCTTC
CASSIDKNYGYTF
>TRBV5-1|TRBJ2-7|NA|NA
TGCGCCAGCAGCTTGGTTCTAGAGGGCGAGCAGTACTTC
CASSLVLEGEQYF
>TRBV6-6|TRBJ2-3|NA|NA
TGTGCCAGCAGGGGGGCCGGTCCAGATACGCAGTATTTT
CASRGAGPDTQYF
>TRBV6-5|TRBJ2-1|NA|NA
TGTGCCAGCAGTTACCAGGCGCGGGTATTCTTC
CASSYQARVFF
>TRBV30|TRBJ2-5|TRBD2|NA
TGTGCCTGGACGTTACTAGCGGGGCGTGGGACCCAGTACTTC
CAWTLLAGRGTQYF
>TRBV18|TRBJ1-4|NA|NA
TGTGCCAGCTCACCCAGGGCGACTAATGAAAAACTGTTTTTT
CASSPRATNEKLFF
>TRBV30|TRBJ1-2|TRBD1|NA
TGTGCCTGGAGTGTAGGGGACAGGGTTATCGATGGCTACACCTTC
CAWSVGDRVIDGYTF
>TRBV3-1/TRBV3-2|TRBJ2-5|TRBD1|NA
TGTGCCAGCAGCCTATCCTGGGGGACAGGGGGCGAGGAGACCCAGTACTTC
CASSLSWGTGGEETQYF
>TRBV2|TRBJ2-7|TRBD1|NA
TGTGCCAGCGGGGGGCTTCGGACAGGGGGCTTCTACGAGCAGTACTTC
CASGGLRTGGFYEQYF
>TRBV2|TRBJ2-7|TRBD1|NA
TGTGCCAGCAGTGCCACAGGGGGCCCGCTCTACGAGCAGTACTTC
CASSATGGPLYEQYF
>TRBV5-4|TRBJ2-4|TRBD2|NA
TGTGCCAGCAGCCCGGGACTAGCGGTAGCCAAAAACATTCAGTACTTC
CASSPGLAVAKNIQYF
>TRBV2|TRBJ2-7|NA|NA
TGTGCCAGCAACCGACAGGCGCCGGTTCGATACTTC
CASNRQAPVRYF
>TRBV20-1|TRBJ1-2|TRBD1|NA
TGCAGTGCTAGTGGGGGACAGGGGGCATCAAACTATGGCTACACCTTC
CSASGGQGASNYGYTF
>TRBV9|TRBJ2-1|TRBD2|NA
TGTGCCAGCAGCGTAGTCGGTGAGCGGGGCAGCTCCTACAATGAGCAGTTCTTC
CASSVVGERGSSYNEQFF
>TRBV9|TRBJ2-1|TRBD2|NA
TGTGCCAGCAGCGTGTCCCACCACTCAGCGGGGGGTCCCAATGAGCAGTTCTTC
CASSVSHHSAGGPNEQFF
>TRBV7-2|TRBJ1-1|NA|NA
TGTGCCAGCAGCCATAGCTTGTCGAACACTGAAGCTTTCTTT
CASSHSLSNTEAFF